What follows are 19 T cell receptor beta chains derived from one specimen sequenced in a study of response to subunit inactivated influenza vaccine. Via MiXCR, TCRdb re-called the RT-PCR reads, giving one row per CDR3 protein. This sample yields 540,000 or so distinct CDR3 sequences, of which roughly 13% are seen a single time; about an eighth belongs to the top ten. The material was PBMCs from blood, obtained roughly 47 days after vaccination. The receptors stem from a man aged 45-65 years who received an inactivated influenza vaccine.

The chain employs TRBV5-1 and TRBJ2-7; 9 bases agree with TRBD1. With V trimmed by 0 bases and J by 5 bases, 6 bases remained unmatched. The CDR3 contains 15 residues. The germline CDR1 and CDR2 sequences are SGHRS and YFSETQ. CDR3 bases: TGCGCCAGCAGCTTGGTTGGACAGGGGAGGGACGAGCAGTACTTC. Translated: CASSLVGQGRDEQYF.

The rearrangement links TRBV24-1 to TRBJ2-5, with TRBD1 as a possible D gene (5 bases). CDR3 length equals 17 residues. Germline V CDR1 and CDR2: KGHDR, SFDVKD. The V and J ends lost 1 base and 5 bases respectively, with 19 bases between them. Here the CDR3 reads CATSDFKRVGQGETQYF. The CDR3 DNA is TGTGCCACCAGTGATTTCAAACGCGTGGGGCAAGGGGAGACCCAGTACTTC.

V gene TRBV28 combines with J gene TRBJ2-5; D possibly uses TRBD1 or TRBD2 (5 bases each). V was pared by 4 bases and J by 1 base, with 19 bases between. CDR3 size: 17 residues. Germline-derived CDR1 and CDR2 are MDHEN and SYDVKM. The CDR3 bases are TGTGCCAGCAGTTCGACCCTGATAGGGGACCTCCAAGAGACCCAGTACTTC. This translates into CASSSTLIGDLQETQYF.

This clonotype was picked up a small number of times. This chain connects TRBV12-3 or TRBV12-4 to TRBJ2-6; D perhaps matches TRBD2 (6 bases). The CDR3 runs 13 residues. Trimming took off 10 bases at V and 3 bases at J, with 10 bases between the two ends. CDR3 in DNA: TGTGCCACCACGGGAGATGGGGCCAACGTCCTGACTTTC. Its protein is CATTGDGANVLTF.

This clonotype turned up a few times. The gene calls are TRBV5-5 and TRBJ2-2; unclear D gene. Germline CDR1 SGHKS, CDR2 YYEKEE (reference sequence). The CDR3 runs 14 residues. V lost 3 bases to trimming and J lost 4 bases, with 10 bases between them. This CDR3 reads CASSYGRSTGELFF. CDR3 coding DNA: TGTGCCAGCAGCTATGGCCGGAGCACCGGGGAGCTGTTTTTT.

This clonotype has more than one count but fewer than ten. The genes are TRBV3-1 and TRBJ1-1; D ambiguous. V was pared by 2 bases and J by 4 bases, with 5 bases between. Germline lookup yields CDR1 LGHDT and CDR2 YNNKEL (reference sequence). The CDR3 totals 12 residues. Written as DNA, the CDR3 is TGTGCCAGCAGCCAACCGGGCACTGAAGCTTTCTTT. The encoded protein is CASSQPGTEAFF.

This clonotype occurred a few times. The J gene is TRBJ1-3, the V gene TRBV7-2; 10 bases fit TRBD1. V trimming: 6 bases; J trimming: 2 bases; junction bases outside the gene matches: 4. CDR1 and CDR2 (germline): SGHTA, FQGNSA. The CDR3 has 15 amino acids. The CDR3 loop reads CASRTDRGPGNTIYF. CDR3 coding DNA: TGTGCCAGCAGAACAGACAGGGGGCCTGGAAACACCATATATTTT. Full variable domain (remainder filled in from reference TRBV7-2 and TRBJ1-3): GAGVSQSPSNKVTEKGKDVELRCDPISGHTALYWYRQSLGQGLEFLIYFQGNSAPDKSGLPSDRFSAERTGGSVSTLTIQRTQQEDSAVYLCASRTDRGPGNTIYFGEGSWLTVV.

A few counts support this clonotype. The gene calls are TRBV4-3 and TRBJ1-2; D unresolved. This CDR3 has 13 amino acids. Germline CDR1 reads LGHNA; CDR2 reads YSLEER. Trimming removed 6 bases at V and 6 bases at J, with 14 bases between. The chain's CDR3 is CASSSGLPNGYTF. CDR3 sequence (DNA): TGCGCCAGCAGTTCCGGACTCCCTAATGGCTACACCTTC.

The chain employs TRBV6-5 and TRBJ2-1, with 10 positions matching TRBD2. The CDR3 has 12 residues. CDR1 and CDR2 (germline): MNHEY, SVGAGI. Trimming at V came to 3 bases and at J to 13 bases, leaving 3 bases not matched to a gene. CDR3 loop: CASSYKRGGQFF. The CDR3, as DNA: TGTGCCAGCAGTTATAAGCGGGGGGGCCAGTTCTTC.

This chain connects TRBV6-2 or TRBV6-3 to TRBJ2-7, with D perhaps TRBD1 or TRBD2 (5 bases each). Trimming took off 5 bases at V and 2 bases at J, with 16 bases between the two ends. The CDR3 is 15 amino acids. CDR1 and CDR2 from the germline V gene are MNHEY and SVGEGT. This CDR3 is CASSHRDVLTYEQYF. The CDR3, as DNA: TGTGCCAGCAGTCACCGGGACGTCCTGACCTACGAGCAGTACTTC.

This clonotype has ten or more counts. The chain couples TRBV20-1 to TRBJ2-7; D may be TRBD1 (5 bases). The germline V gene has CDR1 DFQATT and CDR2 SNEGSKA (reference sequence). Trimming removed 4 bases from V and 9 bases from J, with 22 bases in between. The CDR3 consists of 14 residues. For the CDR3, the DNA is TGCAGTGCTACTTCGCAGGGTTTTCTACCGGGGCAGTACTTC. Residues: CSATSQGFLPGQYF.

This clonotype was detected a few times. The chain carries TRBV14 and TRBJ2-7; D is undetermined. V was cut by 0 bases and J by 2 bases, with 8 bases left in between. The V gene's germline CDR1 is SGHDN and CDR2 FVKESK. The CDR3 contains 14 residues. The CDR3 DNA is TGTGCCAGCAGCCAAGATTTGGGAACCTACGAGCAGTACTTC. It specifies CASSQDLGTYEQYF.

V and J are TRBV6-2 or TRBV6-3 and TRBJ1-5; unclear D gene. Trimming removed 4 bases from V and 0 bases from J, with 16 bases in between. The CDR3 consists of 17 residues. CDR1 and CDR2 from the germline V gene are MNHEY and SVGEGT. The CDR3 protein is CASSFRVFGVSNQPQHF. The CDR3 DNA sequence: TGTGCCAGCAGTTTCCGGGTGTTCGGGGTTAGCAATCAGCCCCAGCATTTT.

This clonotype was observed a few times. CDR3: CASSVGLAGLGADTQYF. DNA for the CDR3: TGTGCCAGCAGCGTGGGACTAGCGGGCTTGGGTGCAGATACGCAGTATTTT. The chain has TRBV7-9 and TRBJ2-3; TRBD2 matches 12 bases. V trimming: 5 bases; J trimming: 4 bases; junction bases outside the gene matches: 10. The CDR3 loop spans 17 amino acids. In germline, CDR1 is SEHNR, CDR2 FQNEAQ (reference sequence).

This clonotype was counted between two and nine times. The chain combines TRBV28 with TRBJ1-5, with a possible D match to TRBD1 (5 bases). The V gene's germline CDR1 is MDHEN and CDR2 SYDVKM. The CDR3 length is 14 residues. Between the trimmed V and J ends, which lost 1 base and 5 bases, there was a span of 9 bases. CDR3 sequence: CASSLFRGYQPQHF. Written as DNA, the CDR3 is TGTGCCAGCAGTTTATTTAGGGGATATCAGCCCCAGCATTTT.

V gene TRBV4-2 combines with J gene TRBJ2-1; TRBD2 matches 10 bases. The CDR3 covers 16 residues. The germline V gene has CDR1 LGHNA and CDR2 YNFKEQ. The junction had 6 bases not matched to a gene; V was cut back by 3 bases and J by 4 bases. The CDR3 DNA sequence: TGTGCCAGCAGCCACACCACTAGCGGGGCTTACAATGAGCAGTTCTTC. This gives the protein CASSHTTSGAYNEQFF.

This chain uses TRBV7-2 with TRBJ2-1, with D hard to call. From germline, CDR1 is SGHTA and CDR2 FQGNSA. Trimming removed 5 bases at V and 0 bases at J, with 14 bases between. The CDR3 has 16 residues. The CDR3 protein is CASSPRSTYSYNEQFF. The DNA for the CDR3 is TGTGCCAGCAGCCCCAGGTCTACCTACTCCTACAATGAGCAGTTCTTC.

This clonotype was seen only a few times. The chain carries TRBV7-9 and TRBJ2-5, with a weak D call TRBD2 (6 bases). From germline, CDR1 is SEHNR and CDR2 FQNEAQ (reference sequence). Trimming removed 3 bases from V and 5 bases from J, with 10 bases in between. This CDR3 is built from 13 residues. The CDR3 is CASSFHAGETQYF. In DNA form, the CDR3 reads TGTGCCAGCAGCTTTCATGCGGGGGAGACCCAGTACTTC.

This clonotype was seen only a few times. The chain recombines TRBV6-1 with TRBJ2-7; D ambiguous. This CDR3 is built from 14 residues. From germline, CDR1 is MNHNS and CDR2 SASEGT. V gave up 1 base and J gave up 3 bases, with 10 bases separating them. CDR3 DNA: TGTGCCAGCAGTGAAGAAGGACGGCTCTACGAGCAGTACTTC. It translates to CASSEEGRLYEQYF.